This passage covers 29 T cell receptor beta chains from one sample sequenced in a study of CD8+ T cells in alopecia areata. RNA extraction and reverse transcription yielded cDNA as sequencing template. TCRdb's table, derived via immunoSEQ multiplex PCR, lists solely in-frame clones and lacks some. The sample contains roughly 150,000 clones, 62% of which appear only once. The source material was CD8+ T cells sorted from blood. The receptor source for this set is a human donor in good health.

The chain uses TRBV2 and TRBJ2-7; 7 bases align to TRBD2. V lost 3 bases to trimming and J lost 3 bases; unmatched junction nucleotides: 14. CDR1 SNHLY and CDR2 FYNNEI come from the germline V gene. CDR3 length: 17 amino acids. In DNA form, the CDR3 reads TGTGCCAGCAGTGATATTGCGCCGGAGAGGGAGGGCTACGAGCAGTACTTC. Protein product: CASSDIAPEREGYEQYF.

The chain joins TRBV5-1 to TRBJ2-5; possible D gene TRBD1, 5 bases. In germline, CDR1 is SGHRS, CDR2 YFSETQ. V was trimmed by 4 bases and J by 0 bases, leaving 13 bases between them. This CDR3 has 15 residues. Here the CDR3 reads CASSLWAGNQETQYF. CDR3 nucleotides: TGCGCCAGCAGCCTTTGGGCAGGGAACCAAGAGACCCAGTACTTC.

In its sample, this clone was seen a few times. The chain uses TRBV28 and TRBJ2-6; the D gene could be TRBD1 or TRBD2 (5 bases each). Between the trimmed V and J ends, which lost 11 bases and 0 bases, there was a span of 8 bases. Germline V gene lookup returns CDR1 MDHEN and CDR2 SYDVKM. The CDR3 contains 13 residues. The CDR3 sequence: CAAGSSGANVLTF. The CDR3, as DNA: TGTGCCGCAGGGAGCTCTGGGGCCAACGTCCTGACTTTC.

Remarks on this clone: This specimen includes other DNA sequences encoding the same CDR3. The V and J genes are TRBV30 and TRBJ2-1; possible D gene TRBD1, 6 bases. CDR3 length: 12 amino acids. In germline, CDR1 is GTSNPN, CDR2 SVGIG (reference sequence). V was shortened by 3 bases and J by 6 bases, with 9 bases between the two germline ends. DNA of the CDR3: TGTGCCTGGAGCGTACAGGGCAATGAGCAGTTCTTC. Translated: CAWSVQGNEQFF.

The chain is built from TRBV7-9 and TRBJ2-5; D could derive from TRBD1 or TRBD2 (5 bases each). Germline V gene data show CDR1 as SEHNR and CDR2 as FQNEAQ (reference sequence). Trimming took off 5 bases at V and 0 bases at J, with 25 bases between the two ends. The length of the CDR3 is 19 residues. As DNA, the CDR3 is TGTGCCAGCAGCGGACCAGGGAAACGAGCGGTACTTTACCAAGAGACCCAGTACTTC. Its protein product is CASSGPGKRAVLYQETQYF.

The chain employs TRBV5-4 and TRBJ2-7; D perhaps matches TRBD2 (5 bases). The CDR3 runs 14 residues. Germline lookup yields CDR1 SGHNT and CDR2 YYREEE (reference sequence). Trimming took 0 bases from V and 3 from J, leaving 10 bases between them. The CDR3 spells CASSLGGRFYEQYF. CDR3 coding DNA: TGTGCCAGCAGCTTGGGAGGGCGGTTCTACGAGCAGTACTTC.

This sequence joins TRBV29-1 and TRBJ2-7, with 7 bases that match TRBD1. This CDR3 is built from 12 residues. The V gene end was trimmed by 3 bases and the J gene end by 6 bases; junction bases not matched to a gene: 5. Germline V gene sequence: CDR1 SQVTM, CDR2 ANQGSEA. For the CDR3, the DNA is TGCAGCGTTGAGACAGGGTTTTCCGAGCAGTACTTC. This sequence encodes CSVETGFSEQYF.

The CDR3 region has the DNA TGCAGCGTTGGGGACAGGGATAATTCACCCCTCCACTTT. Translated, it gives CSVGDRDNSPLHF. The V gene is TRBV29-1, the J gene TRBJ1-6, with 9 bases identical to TRBD1. Germline values: CDR1 SQVTM, CDR2 ANQGSEA. The ends lost 4 bases at V and 5 bases at J; junction bases unmatched: 0. CDR3 length: 13 residues.

The chain couples TRBV5-1 to TRBJ1-1, with unresolved D. The CDR3 has 13 amino acids. CDR1 and CDR2 from the germline V gene are SGHRS and YFSETQ. V lost 3 bases and J 1 base, leaving 7 bases between the germline ends. CDR3 nucleotide sequence: TGCGCCAGCAGCTCGGGTGCGAACACTGAAGCTTTCTTT. Translation: CASSSGANTEAFF. Looking up the rest from reference TRBV5-1 and TRBJ1-1 gives the full variable domain: KAGVTQTPRYLIKTRGQQVTLSCSPISGHRSVSWYQQTPGQGLQFLFEYFSETQRNKGNFPGRFSGRQFSNSRSEMNVSTLELGDSALYLCASSSGANTEAFFGQGTRLTVV.

Only a few counts were recorded for this clone. This chain connects TRBV29-1 to TRBJ2-1; TRBD2 might be the D (6 bases). V dropped 0 bases and J dropped 9 bases, with 18 bases sitting between them. Per germline, CDR1 SQVTM and CDR2 ANQGSEA. The CDR3 length is 15 residues. CDR3 DNA sequence: TGCAGCGTTGAAGAGGCGGGACGATTTAGGGGTGAGCAGTTCTTC. This gives the protein CSVEEAGRFRGEQFF.

The V gene is TRBV6-5, the J gene TRBJ1-2; 7 nucleotides match TRBD1. Trimming removed 5 bases from V and 3 bases from J; junction bases left unmatched: 3. Per germline, CDR1 MNHEY and CDR2 SVGAGI. CDR3 length: 13 residues. CDR3 coding DNA: TGTGCCAGCAGTCCGGGGACAGACTATGGCTACACCTTC. Translating gives CASSPGTDYGYTF.

This sequence joins TRBV29-1 and TRBJ2-1, with D possibly matching TRBD2 (6 bases). The CDR3 consists of 12 residues. The germline CDR1 and CDR2 sequences are SQVTM and ANQGSEA. Trimming cost V 5 bases and J 7 bases, with 12 bases left between them. CDR3 nucleotides: TGCAGCGTTCTAGCGAGGAGTAATGAGCAGTTCTTC. Translating gives CSVLARSNEQFF.

This clone was recorded a few times. The rearrangement links TRBV4-1 to TRBJ2-7, with 9 bases lining up with TRBD2. The junction had 4 bases not matched to a gene; V was cut back by 1 base and J by 3 bases. The V gene's germline CDR1 is MGHRA and CDR2 YSYEKL. The CDR3 runs 15 residues. CDR3 loop: CASSQGEREDYEQYF. The CDR3 DNA sequence: TGCGCCAGCAGCCAAGGAGAGCGGGAGGACTACGAGCAGTACTTC.

This sequence joins TRBV27 and TRBJ2-1; D remains ambiguous. The CDR3 consists of 15 residues. V was pared by 2 bases and J by 0 bases, with 8 bases between. Germline V gene lookup returns CDR1 MNHEY and CDR2 SMNVEV (reference sequence). This chain's CDR3 is CASSLTANSYNEQFF. The CDR3, as DNA: TGTGCCAGCAGTTTAACAGCGAACTCCTACAATGAGCAGTTCTTC.

The chain combines TRBV30 with TRBJ1-1; D is unclear. The CDR3 contains 12 residues. CDR1 is GTSNPN, CDR2 SVGIG, per germline (reference sequence). Trimming removed 1 base from V and 7 bases from J, with 10 bases in between. Written as DNA, the CDR3 is TGTGCCTGGAGTGAAGGGCCTCGTGAAGCTTTCTTT. This gives the protein CAWSEGPREAFF.

The chain links TRBV19 to TRBJ2-1; D might be TRBD2 (7 bases). The CDR3 totals 15 residues. Germline V gene lookup returns CDR1 LNHDA and CDR2 SQIVND (reference sequence). Trimming stripped 2 bases from V and 8 bases from J, with 16 bases between. DNA for the CDR3: TGTGCCAGTAGTATAAGTGAGGGGGAGGGCCATGAGCAGTTCTTC. Protein: CASSISEGEGHEQFF.

The rearrangement joins TRBV7-9 to TRBJ2-7; no definite D call. V was clipped by 1 base and J by 2 bases, with 12 bases between them. CDR3 length equals 15 residues. Germline CDR1 reads SEHNR; CDR2 reads FQNEAQ (reference sequence). The CDR3 loop is CASSLVAGPTYEQYF. The CDR3 region has the DNA TGTGCCAGCAGCTTAGTAGCAGGACCGACCTACGAGCAGTACTTC.

The CDR3 coding sequence is TGTGCCAGCAGGCCTACAGGGCTACAAGAGACCCAGTACTTC. Its translation is CASRPTGLQETQYF. The V call is TRBV28, the J call TRBJ2-5, with D possibly being TRBD1 (6 bases). Per germline, CDR1 MDHEN and CDR2 SYDVKM. The CDR3 consists of 14 residues. V was cut by 6 bases and J by 2 bases, with 13 bases left in between.

The chain joins TRBV7-2 to TRBJ1-1, with TRBD1 as a possible D gene (5 bases). Deletions cut 3 bases from V and 2 bases from J, with 7 bases between. CDR1 and CDR2 (germline): SGHTA, FQGNSA. The CDR3 extends over 13 amino acids. DNA of the CDR3: TGTGCCAGCAGCTTTTGGACAAACACTGAAGCTTTCTTT. It specifies CASSFWTNTEAFF.

CDR3 DNA: TGTGCCAGCAGCCTAGCGGGAGGCCCCTACGAGCAGTACTTC. Amino acids: CASSLAGGPYEQYF. The chain is built from TRBV7-3 and TRBJ2-7, with 11 nucleotides matching TRBD2. J lost 2 bases, V lost 5 bases, and 2 bases had no gene match. The CDR3 is 14 amino acids. Germline V gene sequence: CDR1 SGHTA, CDR2 FQGTGA.

This sequence joins TRBV11-2 and TRBJ2-1; D ambiguous. This CDR3 is 13 amino acids long. The germline CDR1 and CDR2 sequences are SGHAT and FQNNGV. The V end was cut by 3 bases, the J end by 7 bases, with 10 bases between. CDR3 sequence: CASSFRLTNEQFF. In nucleotides, the CDR3 is TGTGCCAGCAGCTTCCGTCTAACTAATGAGCAGTTCTTC.

The rearrangement links TRBV9 to TRBJ2-1; D is tentatively TRBD1 or TRBD2 (5 bases each). This CDR3 has 14 amino acids. V lost 3 bases and J lost 5, with 12 bases in between. CDR1 is SGDLS, CDR2 YYNGEE, per germline. The CDR3 protein is CASSGAGTDNEQFF. The CDR3, as DNA: TGTGCCAGCAGCGGAGCCGGGACCGACAATGAGCAGTTCTTC.

This chain links TRBV4-1 with TRBJ1-5; D not certain. V lost 1 base and J 9 bases, leaving 7 bases between the germline ends. The CDR3 runs 12 residues. Germline CDR1 reads MGHRA; CDR2 reads YSYEKL. This chain's CDR3 is CASSQGNGPQHF. The DNA of the CDR3 is TGCGCCAGCAGCCAAGGGAATGGGCCCCAGCATTTT.

V is TRBV13 and J is TRBJ2-2; unclear D gene. This CDR3 region has 12 residues. V shed 5 bases and J shed 6 bases, with 7 bases lying between them. Germline V lookup: CDR1 PRHDT, CDR2 FYEKMQ (reference sequence). The CDR3 DNA reads TGTGCCAGCAGCCCACGGCCCGGGGAGCTGTTTTTT. Its translation is CASSPRPGELFF.

V and J are TRBV11-2 and TRBJ2-1, with D possibly TRBD2 on 5 matching bases. The germline V and J ends were trimmed by 3 bases and 9 bases, with 9 bases remaining between them. Germline V gene sequence: CDR1 SGHAT, CDR2 FQNNGV. The CDR3 covers 12 residues. The CDR3 spells CASSLGAREQFF. In nucleotides, the CDR3 is TGTGCCAGCAGCTTGGGAGCGCGTGAGCAGTTCTTC.

The chain employs TRBV15 and TRBJ2-3, with 9 bases identical to TRBD1. This CDR3 contains 14 residues. J lost 6 bases, V lost 7 bases, and 8 bases had no gene match. Germline CDR1 is LNHNV and CDR2 is YYDKDF (reference sequence). The CDR3 nucleotides are TGTGCCACCAAGGGGACAGGGCGTGTGGATACGCAGTATTTT. Translated, it gives CATKGTGRVDTQYF. Combining the CDR3 with reference TRBV15 and TRBJ2-3 gives the whole variable domain DAMVIQNPRYQVTQFGKPVTLSCSQTLNHNVMYWYQQKSSQAPKLLFHYYDKDFNNEADTPDNFQSRRPNTSFCFLDIRSPGLGDTAMYLCATKGTGRVDTQYFGPGTRLTVL.

The table lists this clone with a few counts. V usage is TRBV21-1 and J usage is TRBJ2-7; TRBD1 is the table's D call, not checked against the DNA. TRBV21-1 is labeled a pseudogene. This CDR3 spans 15 amino acids. The CDR3 loop reads CASSTSGTGWPEQYF. The CDR3 bases are TGTGCCAGCAGCACCTCCGGGACAGGGTGGCCCGAGCAGTACTTC.

This clone has only a few counts. The V gene is TRBV27, the J gene TRBJ2-1; TRBD1 matches at 9 bases. Germline trimming cut 5 bases from V and 8 bases from J; bases unmatched to any gene: 10. CDR1 and CDR2 (germline): MNHEY, SMNVEV (reference sequence). This CDR3 has 15 residues. CDR3 coding DNA: TGTGCCAGCAGTCCCGCCGGGACAGGGATTTATGAGCAGTTCTTC. Protein product: CASSPAGTGIYEQFF.

V usage is TRBV30 and J usage is TRBJ2-7; a possible D gene is TRBD1 (5 bases). This CDR3 comprises 15 residues. V was trimmed by 4 bases and J by 2 bases, leaving 18 bases between them. Germline V gene lookup returns CDR1 GTSNPN and CDR2 SVGIG (reference sequence). For the CDR3, the DNA is TGTGCCTGGACCCCGGTGGGGCAGGACGCCTACGAGCAGTACTTC. Amino acid sequence: CAWTPVGQDAYEQYF. Combining the CDR3 with reference TRBV30 and TRBJ2-7 gives the whole variable domain SQTIHQWPATLVQPVGSPLSLECTVEGTSNPNLYWYRQAAGRGLQLLFYSVGIGQISSEVPQNLSASRPQDRQFILSSKKLLLSDSGFYLCAWTPVGQDAYEQYFGPGTRLTVT.